One and the same sample provided the 14 T cell receptor beta chains below, sequenced in a study of T cells in Graves' hyperthyroidism and ophthalmopathy. The investigators amplified TCR beta CDR3 regions from RNA transcripts. The primer set for the first-round RT-PCR of the TCR CDR3 was HTBI. One entry per CDR3 protein, called by TCRdb with MiXCR from the multiplex PCR reads. The sample has about 530,000 distinct CDR3 sequences, 15% to 20% seen once; the top ten hold 15% to 20%. Sample: blood. The source of these receptors is a woman aged 18-29 years with Graves' ophthalmopathy.

J is TRBJ1-2 and V is TRBV19; D call uncertain. With 3 bases removed from V and 8 bases from J, the gap between germline ends came to 7 bases. The CDR3 is made up of 11 amino acids. CDR1 is LNHDA, CDR2 SQIVND, per germline (reference sequence). CDR3 sequence: CASSIGGGYTF. The CDR3 nucleotides are TGTGCCAGTAGTATCGGCGGCGGCTACACCTTC. Together with reference TRBV19 and TRBJ1-2, the CDR3 gives the full variable domain: DGGITQSPKYLFRKEGQNVTLSCEQNLNHDAMYWYRQDPGQGLRLIYYSQIVNDFQKGDIAEGYSVSREKKESFPLTVTSAQKNPTAFYLCASSIGGGYTFGSGTRLTVV.

This clonotype has ten or more counts. The chain employs TRBV28 and TRBJ2-2; TRBD2 matches 11 bases. J gave up 9 bases and V 1 base, and 10 bases lay outside the gene matches. The CDR3 sequence is 17 residues long. Germline lookup yields CDR1 MDHEN and CDR2 SYDVKM. The CDR3 sequence: CASSLSLAGGRGRELFF. Written as DNA, the CDR3 is TGTGCCAGCAGTTTATCGCTAGCGGGGGGCCGGGGCCGGGAGCTGTTTTTT.

This clonotype appeared a few times. The chain couples TRBV20-1 to TRBJ2-5, with no clear D. The CDR3 consists of 12 residues. Germline assignment: CDR1 DFQATT and CDR2 SNEGSKA (reference sequence). Between the trimmed V and J ends, which lost 1 base and 4 bases, there was a span of 7 bases. The CDR3 spells CSARVGRETQYF. The CDR3 nucleotides read TGCAGTGCTAGAGTTGGACGAGAGACCCAGTACTTC.

The table lists this clonotype with many counts. The V call is TRBV20-1, the J call TRBJ2-3, with 9 bases fitting TRBD2. V dropped 4 bases and J dropped 6; count of bases not matched to a gene: 8. Germline V lookup: CDR1 DFQATT, CDR2 SNEGSKA (reference sequence). This CDR3 region has 14 residues. The chain's CDR3 is CSANLAGSPDTQYF. CDR3 nucleotide sequence: TGCAGTGCTAACCTAGCGGGGAGCCCCGATACGCAGTATTTT.

This clonotype was found many times. This rearrangement joins TRBV2 to TRBJ2-3; TRBD1 might be the D (6 bases). The germline CDR1 and CDR2 sequences are SNHLY and FYNNEI. The V and J ends lost 3 bases and 2 bases respectively, with 12 bases between them. This CDR3 has 15 amino acids. This chain's CDR3 is CASSEFGQNTDTQYF. Here the CDR3 DNA reads TGTGCCAGCAGTGAGTTTGGACAGAACACAGATACGCAGTATTTT. The whole variable domain, remainder taken from reference TRBV2 and TRBJ2-3, is EPEVTQTPSHQVTQMGQEVILRCVPISNHLYFYWYRQILGQKVEFLVSFYNNEISEKSEIFDDQFSVERPDGSNFTLKIRSTKLEDSAMYFCASSEFGQNTDTQYFGPGTRLTVL.

This clonotype was found once. This sequence joins TRBV7-3 and TRBJ2-1; TRBD1 aligns across 8 bases. The CDR3 is made up of 15 amino acids. Losses at the gene ends were 3 bases for V and 7 bases for J; bases not matched to a gene: 8. Germline assignment: CDR1 SGHTA and CDR2 FQGTGA. CDR3 loop: CASSLTGDDSNEQFF. The CDR3 nucleotides are TGTGCCAGCAGCTTGACAGGGGATGATAGTAATGAGCAGTTCTTC.

This clonotype appeared many times. This chain joins TRBV20-1 and TRBJ2-7; 9 bases are a match to TRBD1. This CDR3 has 15 amino acids. CDR1 is DFQATT, CDR2 SNEGSKA, per germline (reference sequence). The junction had 9 bases not matched to a gene; V was cut back by 4 bases and J by 2 bases. CDR3 amino acids: CSAMDRTGATYEQYF. The CDR3 DNA sequence: TGCAGTGCTATGGACCGGACAGGGGCGACCTACGAGCAGTACTTC.

The sample holds a few counts of this clonotype. The chain uses TRBV12-3 or TRBV12-4 and TRBJ2-7; D possibly uses TRBD1 or TRBD2 (5 bases each). This CDR3 is 12 amino acids long. Trimming left V 6 bases short and J 6 bases short, with 12 bases between. CDR3 bases: TGTGCCAGCAGCTATTCCGGGGCCGAGCAGTACTTC. This encodes CASSYSGAEQYF.

The chain uses TRBV7-9 and TRBJ2-5; the D gene could be TRBD1 or TRBD2 (5 bases each). The CDR3 extends over 22 amino acids. CDR1 and CDR2 from the germline V gene are SEHNR and FQNEAQ (reference sequence). V was clipped by 5 bases and J by 0 bases, with 34 bases between them. The CDR3: CASSPSGIPLPKALGDQETQYF. The CDR3 DNA reads as TGTGCCAGCAGCCCCTCGGGGATTCCCCTCCCCAAGGCGTTGGGGGACCAAGAGACCCAGTACTTC.

This clonotype was seen a few times. V and J are TRBV12-3 or TRBV12-4 and TRBJ1-2; a weak D match, TRBD1 (6 bases). V was trimmed by 5 bases and J by 8 bases, leaving 18 bases between them. The CDR3 loop spans 14 amino acids. CDR3 sequence reads: CASSTGIFGEGYTF. In nucleotides, the CDR3 is TGTGCCAGCAGTACAGGGATCTTTGGGGAAGGCTACACCTTC.

This clonotype was recorded a few times. This chain links TRBV27 with TRBJ1-1; D is ambiguous. The CDR3 spans 11 residues. CDR1 and CDR2 from the germline V gene are MNHEY and SMNVEV (reference sequence). V was pared by 5 bases and J by 10 bases, with 11 bases between. The CDR3, as DNA: TGTGCCAGCAGTAGATGGATGCGAGCTTTCTTT. This sequence encodes CASSRWMRAFF.

In this sample, this clonotype turned up a few times. The gene calls are TRBV5-8 and TRBJ1-1; 7 nucleotides line up with TRBD1. The CDR3 loop spans 13 amino acids. Unmatched junction bases numbered 3, after V lost 4 bases and J lost 3 bases. The germline V gene encodes CDR1 SGHTS and CDR2 YDEGEE. The DNA for the CDR3 is TGTGCCAGCAGCAATACAGGGGACACTGAAGCTTTCTTT. Encoded protein: CASSNTGDTEAFF.

In this sample, this clonotype turned up a few times. The V gene is TRBV6-1, the J gene TRBJ2-7, with D tentatively TRBD1 (6 bases). Trimming removed 0 bases from V and 2 bases from J, with 11 bases in between. Germline V gives CDR1 MNHNS, CDR2 SASEGT. This CDR3 has 15 residues. The CDR3 DNA reads TGTGCCAGCAGTGAAGCCCGGGACAATCCCTACGAGCAGTACTTC. This sequence encodes CASSEARDNPYEQYF.

Ten or more counts support this clonotype. V gene TRBV19 combines with J gene TRBJ1-1; a weak D match, TRBD1 (6 bases). CDR3 size: 15 residues. The V and J ends lost 4 bases and 4 bases respectively, with 16 bases between them. CDR1 is LNHDA, CDR2 SQIVND, per germline (reference sequence). CDR3 in DNA: TGTGCCAGTAGTACGAGGGGGGGAGGAAGCACTGAAGCTTTCTTT. The encoded protein is CASSTRGGGSTEAFF. The variable domain in full, completed from reference TRBV19 and TRBJ1-1, reads DGGITQSPKYLFRKEGQNVTLSCEQNLNHDAMYWYRQDPGQGLRLIYYSQIVNDFQKGDIAEGYSVSREKKESFPLTVTSAQKNPTAFYLCASSTRGGGSTEAFFGQGTRLTVV.